The T cell receptor beta chain described here comes from a study of blood T cell repertoires in COVID-19. Background on the study: Sites across the United States, Italy and Spain contributed samples from acute and convalescent COVID-19. Sample material is recorded as cDNA or gDNA derived from T cells, B-cell-depleted T cells, or PBMCs.

Authors' methods: Amplification of reference gene primers was used by the study to estimate nucleated cell counts. Generated by immunoSEQ multiplex PCR, the TCRdb table keeps only in-frame clones and is missing some. D and trimming come from the DNA, and the V and J calls and clone size come from that table. The sample has tens of thousands of clones, around 87% seen once. V was pared by 3 bases and J by 4 bases, with 10 bases between. The CDR3 has 13 amino acids. Germline V gene sequence: CDR1 GTSNPN, CDR2 SVGIG (reference sequence). The sample consisted of peripheral blood. The chain uses TRBV30 and TRBJ2-1, with no clear D. The clonotype comes from a human donor in a cohort sampled during active COVID-19. DNA of the CDR3: TGTGCCTGGAGCCCTCGTTATTACAATGAGCAGTTCTTC. Protein sequence: CAWSPRYYNEQFF.